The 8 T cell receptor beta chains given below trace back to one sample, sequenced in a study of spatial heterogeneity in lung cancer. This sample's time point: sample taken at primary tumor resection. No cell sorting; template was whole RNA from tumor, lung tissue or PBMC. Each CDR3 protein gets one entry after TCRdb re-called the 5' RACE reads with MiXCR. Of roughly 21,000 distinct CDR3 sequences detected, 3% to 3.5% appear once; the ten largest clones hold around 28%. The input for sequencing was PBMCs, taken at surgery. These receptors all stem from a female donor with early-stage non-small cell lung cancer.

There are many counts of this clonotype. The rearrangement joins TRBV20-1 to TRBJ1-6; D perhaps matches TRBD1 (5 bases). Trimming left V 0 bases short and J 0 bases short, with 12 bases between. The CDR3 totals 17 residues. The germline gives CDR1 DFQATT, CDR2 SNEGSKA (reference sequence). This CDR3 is CSARDLAGSSYNSPLHF. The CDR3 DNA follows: TGCAGTGCTAGAGATCTGGCAGGGAGCTCCTATAATTCACCCCTCCACTTT.

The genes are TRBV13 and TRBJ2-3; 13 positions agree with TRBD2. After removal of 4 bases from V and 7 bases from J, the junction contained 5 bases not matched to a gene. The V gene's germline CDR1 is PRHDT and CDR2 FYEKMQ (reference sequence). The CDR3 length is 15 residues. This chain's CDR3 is CASSSTGLAGHTQYF. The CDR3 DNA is TGTGCCAGCAGCTCAACGGGACTAGCGGGGCATACGCAGTATTTT. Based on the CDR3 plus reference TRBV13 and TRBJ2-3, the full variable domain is AAGVIQSPRHLIKEKRETATLKCYPIPRHDTVYWYQQGPGQDPQFLISFYEKMQSDKGSIPDRFSAQQFSDYHSELNMSSLELGDSALYFCASSSTGLAGHTQYFGPGTRLTVL.

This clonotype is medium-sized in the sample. The CDR3 DNA reads as TGTGCCATCAGTGAGTGGTCAGGGGGCTACGAGCAGTACTTC. It yields the protein CAISEWSGGYEQYF. J is TRBJ2-7 and V is TRBV10-3, with 7 bases identical to TRBD1. The CDR3 runs to 14 residues. Germline values: CDR1 ENHRY, CDR2 SYGVKD. Trimming at V came to 1 base and at J to 3 bases, leaving 3 bases not matched to a gene.

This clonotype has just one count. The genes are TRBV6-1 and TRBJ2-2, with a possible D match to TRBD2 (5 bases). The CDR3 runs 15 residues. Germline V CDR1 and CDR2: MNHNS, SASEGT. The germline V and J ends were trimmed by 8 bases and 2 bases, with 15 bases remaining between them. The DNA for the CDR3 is TGTGCCAGCTCCGGCAGAGCGGAAAACACCGGGGAGCTGTTTTTT. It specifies CASSGRAENTGELFF.

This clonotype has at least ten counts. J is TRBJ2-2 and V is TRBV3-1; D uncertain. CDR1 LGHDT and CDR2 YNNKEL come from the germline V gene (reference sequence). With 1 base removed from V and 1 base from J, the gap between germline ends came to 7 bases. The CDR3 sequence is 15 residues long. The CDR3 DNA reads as TGTGCCAGCAGCCAAGTCACCCAGAACACCGGGGAGCTGTTTTTT. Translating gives CASSQVTQNTGELFF.

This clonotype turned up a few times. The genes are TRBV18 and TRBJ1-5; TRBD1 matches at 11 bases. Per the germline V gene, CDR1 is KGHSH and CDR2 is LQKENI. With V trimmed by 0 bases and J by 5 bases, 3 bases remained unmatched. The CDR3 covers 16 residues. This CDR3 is CASSPPSGQGDQPQHF. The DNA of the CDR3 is TGTGCCAGCTCACCACCGTCGGGACAGGGGGATCAGCCCCAGCATTTT.

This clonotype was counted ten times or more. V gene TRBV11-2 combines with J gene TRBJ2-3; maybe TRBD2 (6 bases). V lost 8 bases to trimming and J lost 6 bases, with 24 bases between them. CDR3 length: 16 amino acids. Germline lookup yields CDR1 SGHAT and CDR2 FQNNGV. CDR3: CASSSPAGLLADTQYF. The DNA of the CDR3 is TGTGCCAGCTCCTCACCCGCGGGACTCCTGGCGGATACGCAGTATTTT.

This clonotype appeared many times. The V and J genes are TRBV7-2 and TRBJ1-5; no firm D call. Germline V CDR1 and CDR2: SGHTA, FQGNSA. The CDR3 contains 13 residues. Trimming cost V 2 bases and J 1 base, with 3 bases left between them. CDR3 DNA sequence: TGTGCCAGCAGCTTAAACAGCAATCAGCCCCAGCATTTT. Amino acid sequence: CASSLNSNQPQHF.